This is a list of T cell receptor beta chains from one sample in a study of cytomegalovirus exposure and HLA in healthy donors. Clones were sequenced by immunoSEQ multiplex PCR, and TCRdb holds only the in-frame ones, with some missing. The sample consists of 100,000 to 150,000 clones, about three quarters of them appearing once. Sequenced: PBMCs. The receptors come from a man between 25 and 39 years old in good health and CMV-seronegative. Each CDR3 is given with its conserved first and last residue. The D gene is left open where the match is weak. Some rows mark clone size as missing; the rest say once, few, many or name a class of expanded clone.

cdr3_nt	cdr3_aa	v_call	j_call	d_call	clone_size
TGTGCCAGCAGTCGAACTGGTCGGGTCGGAGGCTACACCTTC	CASSRTGRVGGYTF	TRBV6-5	TRBJ1-2	-	-
TGTGCCAGCAGCTTAGCGGGGGCCACAGATACGCAGTATTTT	CASSLAGATDTQYF	TRBV7-2	TRBJ2-3	-	-
TGTGCCAGCAGTCGCATGGACAGGGCTCCTAACTATGGCTACACCTTC	CASSRMDRAPNYGYTF	TRBV7-9	TRBJ1-2	TRBD1	-
TGTGCCTGGAGTCCGGGACAGAACTATGGCTACACCTTC	CAWSPGQNYGYTF	TRBV30	TRBJ1-2	TRBD1	-
TGTGCCAGCAGCTTAAGAATGTCAGGGGCCGATCCCTACGAGCAGTACTTC	CASSLRMSGADPYEQYF	TRBV7-3	TRBJ2-7	-	-
TGTGCCAGTAGTCCCTTCGACAGGAGAGGCTACGAGCAGTACTTC	CASSPFDRRGYEQYF	TRBV19	TRBJ2-7	-	-
TGTGCCAGCAGCTTGGCGGCCAGGGGGAGAGCTGAAGCTTTCTTT	CASSLAARGRAEAFF	TRBV5-6	TRBJ1-1	TRBD1	-
TGTGCCAGCAGTTTTGGGGACAGGATAAGTGAGACCCAGTACTTC	CASSFGDRISETQYF	TRBV28	TRBJ2-5	TRBD1	few
TGTGCCAGCAGCTTGGATAGGGGCGGGGCCAACGTCCTGACTTTC	CASSLDRGGANVLTF	TRBV5-4	TRBJ2-6	-	-
TGTGCCAGAAGCTTTGACAGGGGTAATTCACCCCTCCACTTT	CARSFDRGNSPLHF	TRBV7-5	TRBJ1-6	-	-
TGTGCCAGCAGTTGGGCGGGGGAGACCCAGTACTTC	CASSWAGETQYF	TRBV28	TRBJ2-5	-	-
TGCGCCAGCAGGCAAACAGGAGACTATGGCTACACCTTC	CASRQTGDYGYTF	TRBV5-1	TRBJ1-2	-	-
TGTGCCAGCAGCGTAGGGGCGGCAGGGGAAAAACTGTTTTTT	CASSVGAAGEKLFF	TRBV9	TRBJ1-4	-	-
TGTGCCAGCAGTTTATTTCGGGGTGAAAAACTGTTTTTT	CASSLFRGEKLFF	TRBV27	TRBJ1-4	-	-
TGTGCCAGCAGTTACGGGGGCGGGGGCCCCTACGAGCAGTACTTC	CASSYGGGGPYEQYF	TRBV6-5	TRBJ2-7	-	-
TGTGCCAGCAGTTACTCGAGGGACATTCCCACCGGGGAGCTGTTTTTT	CASSYSRDIPTGELFF	TRBV6-6	TRBJ2-2	-	once
TGCAGCGTTGGTGCGTATTACAATGAGCAGTTCTTC	CSVGAYYNEQFF	TRBV29-1	TRBJ2-1	-	-
TGTGCCAGCTCACCAGGTTCAGGGTTTCTTGGCTACACCTTC	CASSPGSGFLGYTF	TRBV18	TRBJ1-2	-	-
TGTGCCAGCAGTGAGGAGCTAGTAGATGAGCAGTTCTTC	CASSEELVDEQFF	TRBV2	TRBJ2-1	-	-
TGTGCCAGCAGTTACCGCGACAGGTATCAGCCCCAGCATTTT	CASSYRDRYQPQHF	TRBV6-6	TRBJ1-5	-	-
TGTGCCAGCAGTTTGCCCAGGGGACAGGGGAACACTGAAGCTTTCTTT	CASSLPRGQGNTEAFF	TRBV28	TRBJ1-1	TRBD1	-
TGTGCCAGCAGCTTGTCCCTGGGGGGAGGCGAGCAGTACTTC	CASSLSLGGGEQYF	TRBV5-6	TRBJ2-7	-	few
TGCGCCAGCAAACCGGGACAGGGTTTGGATGGCTACACCTTC	CASKPGQGLDGYTF	TRBV5-1	TRBJ1-2	TRBD1	few
TGTGCCAGTAGTATAGCCGGCACTGAAGCTTTCTTT	CASSIAGTEAFF	TRBV19	TRBJ1-1	-	-
TGTGCCAGCAGCTTAACCCGACAGGGCGGCTACACCTTC	CASSLTRQGGYTF	TRBV7-3	TRBJ1-2	TRBD1	few
TGTGCCAGCAGCAGTTGGGCGAGGGGGACTGAAGCTTTCTTT	CASSSWARGTEAFF	TRBV5-8	TRBJ1-1	-	-
TGCGCCAGCAGTCTGGGCGGGGGGTACAATGAGCAGTTCTTC	CASSLGGGYNEQFF	TRBV10-2	TRBJ2-1	TRBD2	few
TGTGCCAGCAGCCTCTCCCGGGAGAACACTGAAGCTTTCTTT	CASSLSRENTEAFF	TRBV4-2	TRBJ1-1	-	few
TGTGCCAGCAGGGGTGGCAGGTACAATCAGCCCCAGCATTTT	CASRGGRYNQPQHF	TRBV27	TRBJ1-5	-	-
TGCGCCAGCAGCCAAGAAAGGGGGCGAAACTACGAGCAGTACTTC	CASSQERGRNYEQYF	TRBV4-3	TRBJ2-7	TRBD1	once
TGTGCCAGCAGCTTGGGGACAGCCACTACCCTCTATGGCTACACCTTC	CASSLGTATTLYGYTF	TRBV7-9	TRBJ1-2	TRBD1	few
TGTGCCAGCAGGTCTAGCGGGGGGGCCGCCGGGGAGCTGTTTTTT	CASRSSGGAAGELFF	TRBV11-2	TRBJ2-2	TRBD2	-
TGTGCCAGCAGCTTGGTAGCCTTCATAACCACCCTCCCTCACACTGAAGCTTTCTTT	CASSLVAFITTLPHTEAFF	TRBV5-5	TRBJ1-1	-	-
TGTGCCAGCAGTGAAGCGGGTAGCGGGGAACCCCAATACGAGCAGTACTTC	CASSEAGSGEPQYEQYF	TRBV6-1	TRBJ2-7	TRBD2	-
TGTGCCAGCAGTGACTCGCGGGGGGGCCCAGATACGCAGTATTTT	CASSDSRGGPDTQYF	TRBV6-5	TRBJ2-3	TRBD2	-
TGTGCCAGCAGCCAAGAAGGGGGGGCGGACAGGGGAAAGTACGAGCAGTACTTC	CASSQEGGADRGKYEQYF	TRBV4-2	TRBJ2-7	TRBD1	few
TGTGCCAGCAGCTTACGTACAGGGGCCTATGGCTACACCTTC	CASSLRTGAYGYTF	TRBV7-9	TRBJ1-2	TRBD1	few
TGTGCCAGTAGTATTTTTCTCGCCCCGTCGCAACAGGGGTTTCAGGCCACCGGGGAGCTGTTTTTT	CASSIFLAPSQQGFQATGELFF	TRBV19	TRBJ2-2	TRBD1	few
TGCGCCAGCAGCCAACGTACTAGCGGGGGTACCACAGATACGCAGTATTTT	CASSQRTSGGTTDTQYF	TRBV4-1	TRBJ2-3	TRBD2	-
TGTGCCAGTAGTATCTGGGGGACAACGAACACTGAAGCTTTCTTT	CASSIWGTTNTEAFF	TRBV19	TRBJ1-1	-	few
TGTGCCAGCAGCGCCGGGGGGTATGAGCAGTTCTTC	CASSAGGYEQFF	TRBV6-1	TRBJ2-1	TRBD2	-
TGTGCCAGCAGTGAAAACAGGGTTAGAGGGGGCTACACCTTC	CASSENRVRGGYTF	TRBV6-1	TRBJ1-2	-	-